These 22 T cell receptor beta chains came from one sample sequenced in a study of early T cells in non-severe SARS-CoV-2 infection (dated by TCRdb to the early 2020s). The protocol used for the library was 5' RACE. The data were produced on a NextSeq 500. The raw public data were reprocessed by TCRdb itself: fastp quality trimming at Q25, MiXCR clonotype calling, in-frame beta chains only. Rows are combined by CDR3 protein, so each entry shows the most common genes and DNA. The table for this sample lists around 19,000 distinct CDR3 sequences; around 5% of them were counted only once. 5.3% of the sample is in the top ten clones. The source material was whole blood. All receptors derive from an adult who was a healthcare worker with PCR-confirmed SARS-CoV-2 infection or an uninfected control (not recorded which).

This clonotype is judged medium-sized. The chain has TRBV20-1 and TRBJ2-1, with 15 bases that match TRBD2. With 5 bases clipped from V and 2 bases from J, the junction kept 1 base outside the gene matches. Germline assignment: CDR1 DFQATT and CDR2 SNEGSKA (reference sequence). This CDR3 comprises 15 residues. The CDR3 nucleotides are TGCAGTGCTCGGACTAGCGGGGGGGCCTACAATGAGCAGTTCTTC. Translation: CSARTSGGAYNEQFF.

Only a few counts were recorded for this clonotype. The CDR3 protein is CASRQSGGTDTQYF. The CDR3 nucleotides read TGTGCCAGCAGGCAAAGCGGGGGCACAGATACGCAGTATTTT. J is TRBJ2-3 and V is TRBV6-6; TRBD2 matches at 7 bases. This CDR3 is built from 14 residues. Germline V gene lookup returns CDR1 MNHNY and CDR2 SVGAGI (reference sequence). The V segment lost 6 bases and the J segment 1 base; nucleotides outside the gene matches: 4.

At least ten counts were recorded for this clonotype. The chain combines TRBV10-1 with TRBJ2-3, with a possible D match to TRBD2 (5 bases). The CDR3 spans 11 residues. Per the germline V gene, CDR1 is WNHNN and CDR2 is SYGVQD (reference sequence). The germline V and J ends were trimmed by 4 bases and 7 bases, with 6 bases remaining between them. CDR3 DNA: TGCGCCAGCAGTGGCGGGTATACGCAGTATTTT. It encodes CASSGGYTQYF.

Ten or more counts support this clonotype. The CDR3 nucleotides are TGCGCCAGCAGCCAAGTAGATTTACTAGTCTTTGTCGATGAGCAGTTCTTC. Residues: CASSQVDLLVFVDEQFF. V gene TRBV4-1 combines with J gene TRBJ2-1; D perhaps matches TRBD2 (5 bases). Germline V gene lookup returns CDR1 MGHRA and CDR2 YSYEKL. The CDR3 runs 17 residues. V was clipped by 1 base and J by 8 bases, with 21 bases between them.

This clonotype was seen ten or more times. The genes are TRBV11-2 and TRBJ2-3; D gene unclear. Deletions cut 6 bases from V and 8 bases from J, with 6 bases between. Per the germline V gene, CDR1 is SGHAT and CDR2 is FQNNGV. The CDR3 consists of 10 residues. CDR3: CASRGSTQYF. The CDR3 region has the DNA TGTGCCAGCAGAGGATCTACGCAGTATTTT. Looking up the rest from reference TRBV11-2 and TRBJ2-3 gives the full variable domain: EAGVAQSPRYKIIEKRQSVAFWCNPISGHATLYWYQQILGQGPKLLIQFQNNGVVDDSQLPKDRFSAERLKGVDSTLKIQPAKLEDSAVYLCASRGSTQYFGPGTRLTVL.

This clonotype was counted only a few times. The chain links TRBV7-8 to TRBJ1-1; the D is unclear. CDR1 and CDR2 from the germline V gene are SGHVS and FQNEAQ. The V and J ends lost 6 bases and 1 base respectively, with 9 bases between them. This CDR3 region has 13 residues. The CDR3 DNA follows: TGTGCCAGCAGTCGTAGGCAGAACACTGAAGCTTTCTTT. This sequence encodes CASSRRQNTEAFF.

This sequence joins TRBV29-1 and TRBJ2-7; 11 nucleotides line up with TRBD2. The CDR3 spans 16 residues. Germline CDR1 and CDR2: SQVTM and ANQGSEA. V lost 4 bases, J lost 6 bases, and 14 bases stayed unmatched. CDR3 nucleotides: TGCAGCGTTGTTTTACTAGCGGGAGAAGGATTAGGCGAGCAGTACTTC. Translated, it gives CSVVLLAGEGLGEQYF.

Many counts were recorded for this clonotype. The chain couples TRBV6-5 to TRBJ2-7; no clear D. CDR3 length: 14 residues. V lost 6 bases to trimming and J lost 1 base, with 13 bases between them. From germline, CDR1 is MNHEY and CDR2 SVGAGI. CDR3 region: CASRLEFGSYEQYF. CDR3 in DNA: TGTGCCAGCAGGTTAGAATTTGGGTCCTACGAGCAGTACTTC.

The gene calls are TRBV20-1 and TRBJ2-1; D may correspond to TRBD1 or TRBD2 (5 bases each). Trimming took 3 bases from V and 7 from J, leaving 22 bases between them. The germline V gene encodes CDR1 DFQATT and CDR2 SNEGSKA (reference sequence). CDR3 length: 16 amino acids. The CDR3 nucleotides read TGCAGTGCTAGGGCCGCCGGGACCGGGACCTTTAATGAGCAGTTCTTC. It encodes CSARAAGTGTFNEQFF.

This clonotype was recorded at least ten times. The genes are TRBV11-2 and TRBJ1-5, with 11 positions matching TRBD1. J gave up 4 bases and V 5 bases, and 4 bases lay outside the gene matches. Germline V gene data show CDR1 as SGHAT and CDR2 as FQNNGV. This CDR3 spans 15 amino acids. The CDR3 DNA is TGTGCCAGCAGCCGCCGGGACAGGGGGAATCAGCCCCAGCATTTT. As protein: CASSRRDRGNQPQHF.

This clonotype was counted ten times or more. The chain links TRBV6-4 to TRBJ2-1, with 8 bases lining up with TRBD2. CDR3 length equals 15 residues. The V gene's germline CDR1 is MRHNA and CDR2 SNTAGT. Unmatched junction bases numbered 4, after V lost 2 bases and J lost 4 bases. Here the CDR3 reads CASSDTRGGYNEQFF. DNA for the CDR3: TGTGCCAGCAGTGACACCCGGGGGGGGTACAATGAGCAGTTCTTC.

This clonotype was counted only a few times. CDR3 protein: CAWSVLAASSYEQYF. The CDR3 region has the DNA TGTGCCTGGAGTGTACTAGCGGCGAGCTCCTACGAGCAGTACTTC. The gene calls are TRBV30 and TRBJ2-7; 8 bases line up with TRBD2. CDR3 size: 15 residues. Trimming removed 0 bases from V and 0 bases from J; junction bases left unmatched: 4. Germline V gives CDR1 GTSNPN, CDR2 SVGIG (reference sequence).

In its sample, this clonotype was seen many times. The genes are TRBV20-1 and TRBJ2-5; 7 positions agree with TRBD2. This CDR3 is 14 amino acids long. CDR1 is DFQATT and CDR2 is SNEGSKA in the germline V gene (reference sequence). V shed 8 bases and J 4 bases; nucleotides not matched to a gene: 13. CDR3 DNA: TGCAGTTCGAAGCGTCCGGGGGGAGGAGAGACCCAGTACTTC. Protein: CSSKRPGGGETQYF.

This clonotype was recorded at least ten times. The chain recombines TRBV7-2 with TRBJ1-1; unclear D gene. Trimming pared 5 bases from V and 2 bases from J, leaving 15 bases between. Germline V CDR1 and CDR2: SGHTA, FQGNSA. The length of the CDR3 is 15 residues. Here the CDR3 reads CASSPQGAGNTEAFF. The CDR3 DNA reads as TGTGCCAGCAGCCCCCAAGGCGCGGGAAACACTGAAGCTTTCTTT.

With regard to this clonotype: A much larger clonotype is one base distant, so this may be a read error. The rearrangement uses TRBV5-1 and TRBJ2-5; the D call may be TRBD1 or TRBD2 (5 bases each). The CDR3 has 16 residues. The germline gives CDR1 SGHRS, CDR2 YFSETQ. V lost 4 bases, J lost 1 base, and 17 bases lay in between. CDR3 nucleotide sequence: TGCGCCAGCAGCCGGCAGCTGGGACGTCCCCAAGAGACCCAGTACTTC. Residues: CASSRQLGRPQETQYF.

This clonotype has more than one count but fewer than ten. This chain uses TRBV5-6 with TRBJ2-7, with TRBD1 identical over 7 bases. Germline CDR1 is SGHDT and CDR2 is YYEEEE. The junction had 15 bases not matched to a gene; V was cut back by 5 bases and J by 4 bases. The CDR3 covers 16 residues. DNA of the CDR3: TGTGCCAGCAGATCCGACCGGGACAGTGTACTTTACGAGCAGTACTTC. It yields the protein CASRSDRDSVLYEQYF.

This clonotype was found many times. V gene TRBV20-1 combines with J gene TRBJ2-3, with D possibly TRBD1 on 6 matching bases. The CDR3 is made up of 13 amino acids. CDR1 is DFQATT and CDR2 is SNEGSKA in the germline V gene (reference sequence). V was cut by 6 bases and J by 6 bases, with 16 bases left in between. CDR3 sequence reads: CSARLGQGDTQYF. The CDR3 nucleotides are TGCAGTGCGCGTCTCGGGCAGGGGGATACGCAGTATTTT.

This clonotype was seen ten or more times. The chain couples TRBV7-7 to TRBJ2-3; D is tentatively TRBD1 or TRBD2 (5 bases each). The CDR3 spans 15 residues. Trimming removed 1 base at V and 1 base at J, with 9 bases between. CDR1 is SSHAT and CDR2 is FNYEAQ in the germline V gene (reference sequence). The CDR3, as DNA: TGTGCCAGCAGCTTAGGAGGGGACCGCACAGATACGCAGTATTTT. Translated, it gives CASSLGGDRTDTQYF.

By sample share, this clonotype is medium-sized. The chain recombines TRBV7-8 with TRBJ2-5; D is unclear. The CDR3 is 18 residues long. The V end lost 2 bases, the J end lost 1 base, and 20 bases lay between the germline ends. The germline gives CDR1 SGHVS, CDR2 FQNEAQ. CDR3 in amino acids: CASSLSEGSDGLQETQYF. For the CDR3, the DNA is TGTGCCAGCAGCTTATCAGAAGGGTCTGACGGGCTCCAAGAGACCCAGTACTTC. Full variable domain (remainder filled in from reference TRBV7-8 and TRBJ2-5): GAGVSQSPRYKVAKRGQDVALRCDPISGHVSLFWYQQALGQGPEFLTYFQNEAQLDKSGLPSDRFFAERPEGSVSTLKIQRTQQEDSAVYLCASSLSEGSDGLQETQYFGPGTRLLVL.

This clonotype has at least ten counts. V is TRBV20-1 and J is TRBJ1-5; perhaps TRBD1 as D (5 bases). CDR1 and CDR2 from the germline V gene are DFQATT and SNEGSKA (reference sequence). The CDR3 is 13 amino acids. Trimming cost V 6 bases and J 4 bases, with 13 bases left between them. The CDR3 DNA follows: TGCAGTGCCAAAACAGGTGGAAATCAGCCCCAGCATTTT. Translating gives CSAKTGGNQPQHF.

This clonotype was seen at least ten times. The rearrangement joins TRBV3-1 to TRBJ2-7, with D possibly matching TRBD2 (6 bases). This CDR3 contains 15 residues. Germline V CDR1 and CDR2: LGHDT, YNNKEL (reference sequence). The ends were cut back, 4 bases at V and 3 bases at J, with 16 bases in the middle. CDR3 nucleotide sequence: TGTGCCAGCAGCCCCGACGGGGGTGCCCTCTACGAGCAGTACTTC. Protein sequence: CASSPDGGALYEQYF.

This clonotype has ten or more counts. CDR3 coding DNA: TGCGCCAGCAGCCAAGAAGACAGGGAGGATTCACCCCTCCACTTT. Protein product: CASSQEDREDSPLHF. J is TRBJ1-6 and V is TRBV4-3, with 7 bases identical to TRBD1. The germline V gene encodes CDR1 LGHNA and CDR2 YSLEER. The CDR3 spans 15 residues. V lost 0 bases and J lost 8; bases outside the gene matches: 4.